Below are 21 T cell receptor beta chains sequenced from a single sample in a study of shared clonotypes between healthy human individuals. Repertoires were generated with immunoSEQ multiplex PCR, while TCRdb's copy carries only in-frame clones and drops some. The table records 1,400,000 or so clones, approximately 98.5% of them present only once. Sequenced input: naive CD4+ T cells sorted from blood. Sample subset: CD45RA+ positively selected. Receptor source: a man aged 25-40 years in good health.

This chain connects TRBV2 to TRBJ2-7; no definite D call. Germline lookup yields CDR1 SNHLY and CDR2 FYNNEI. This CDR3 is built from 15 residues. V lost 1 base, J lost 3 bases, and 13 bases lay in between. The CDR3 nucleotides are TGTGCCAGCAGTGAAGTGGGAAGCCCCTTCTACGAGCAGTACTTC. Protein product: CASSEVGSPFYEQYF. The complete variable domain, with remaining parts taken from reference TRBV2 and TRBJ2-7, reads EPEVTQTPSHQVTQMGQEVILRCVPISNHLYFYWYRQILGQKVEFLVSFYNNEISEKSEIFDDQFSVERPDGSNFTLKIRSTKLEDSAMYFCASSEVGSPFYEQYFGPGTRLTVT.

Here the CDR3 DNA reads TGTGCCAGCACTATGGACTGGAACACCGGGGAGCTGTTTTTT. Encoded protein: CASTMDWNTGELFF. J is TRBJ2-2 and V is TRBV9, with D possibly matching TRBD2 (5 bases). This CDR3 has 14 amino acids. V lost 6 bases and J 1 base, leaving 10 bases between the germline ends. CDR1 is SGDLS, CDR2 YYNGEE, per germline.

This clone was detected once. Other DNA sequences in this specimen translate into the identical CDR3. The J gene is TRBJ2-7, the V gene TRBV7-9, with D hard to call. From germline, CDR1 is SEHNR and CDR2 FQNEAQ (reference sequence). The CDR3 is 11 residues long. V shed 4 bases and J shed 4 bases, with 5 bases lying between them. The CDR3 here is CASSSLYEQYF. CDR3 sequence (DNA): TGTGCCAGCAGCTCACTATACGAGCAGTACTTC. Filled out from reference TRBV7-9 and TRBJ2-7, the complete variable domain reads DTGVSQNPRHKITKRGQNVTFRCDPISEHNRLYWYRQTLGQGPEFLTYFQNEAQLEKSRLLSDRFSAERPKGSFSTLEIQRTEQGDSAMYLCASSSLYEQYFGPGTRLTVT.

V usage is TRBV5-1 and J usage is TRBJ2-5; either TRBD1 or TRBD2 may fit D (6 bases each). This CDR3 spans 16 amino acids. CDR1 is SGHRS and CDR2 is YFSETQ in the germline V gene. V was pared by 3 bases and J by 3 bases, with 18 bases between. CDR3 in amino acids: CASSSPRRGVEETQYF. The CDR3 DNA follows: TGCGCCAGCAGCTCCCCGCGTAGGGGGGTAGAAGAGACCCAGTACTTC.

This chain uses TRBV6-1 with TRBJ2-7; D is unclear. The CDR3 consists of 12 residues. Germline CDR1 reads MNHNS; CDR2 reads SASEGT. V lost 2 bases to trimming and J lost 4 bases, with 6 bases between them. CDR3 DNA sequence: TGTGCCAGCAGTGAATTGGGGTACGAGCAGTACTTC. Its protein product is CASSELGYEQYF.

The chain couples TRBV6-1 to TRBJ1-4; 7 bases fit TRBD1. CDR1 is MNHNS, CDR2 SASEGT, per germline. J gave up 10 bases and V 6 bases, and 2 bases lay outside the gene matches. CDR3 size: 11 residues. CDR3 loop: CASSQGGKLFF. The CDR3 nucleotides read TGTGCCAGCAGCCAGGGGGGAAAACTGTTTTTT.

In nucleotides, the CDR3 is TGTGCCAGCAGTCCGGGACTCCAATCCTACGAGCAGTACTTC. It codes for CASSPGLQSYEQYF. The V call is TRBV9, the J call TRBJ2-7; D might be TRBD2 (6 bases). The CDR3 is 14 residues long. V was cut by 5 bases and J by 1 base, with 13 bases left in between. Germline CDR1 is SGDLS and CDR2 is YYNGEE.

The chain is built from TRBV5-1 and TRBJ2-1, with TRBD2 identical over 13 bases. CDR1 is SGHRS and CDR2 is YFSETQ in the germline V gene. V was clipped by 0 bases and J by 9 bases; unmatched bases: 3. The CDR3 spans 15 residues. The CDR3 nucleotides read TGCGCCAGCAGCTTGGCGGGACTAGCGGGAAGTGAGCAGTTCTTC. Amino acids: CASSLAGLAGSEQFF. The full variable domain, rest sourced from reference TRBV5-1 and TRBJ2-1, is KAGVTQTPRYLIKTRGQQVTLSCSPISGHRSVSWYQQTPGQGLQFLFEYFSETQRNKGNFPGRFSGRQFSNSRSEMNVSTLELGDSALYLCASSLAGLAGSEQFFGPGTRLTVL.

The CDR3 here is CASSLTPSLAGEGFTSNNEQFF. The CDR3 DNA sequence: TGTGCCAGCAGCTTAACTCCGAGCTTAGCGGGAGAGGGGTTTACGTCCAACAATGAGCAGTTCTTC. V and J are TRBV7-3 and TRBJ2-1; 9 bases align to TRBD2. This CDR3 has 22 amino acids. The germline V gene has CDR1 SGHTA and CDR2 FQGTGA. The ends lost 0 bases at V and 5 bases at J; junction bases unmatched: 23. The variable domain in full, completed from reference TRBV7-3 and TRBJ2-1, reads GAGVSQTPSNKVTEKGKYVELRCDPISGHTALYWYRQSLGQGPEFLIYFQGTGAADDSGLPNDRFFAVRPEGSVSTLKIQRTERGDSAVYLCASSLTPSLAGEGFTSNNEQFFGPGTRLTVL.

The DNA of the CDR3 is TGTGCCAGCAGTACTACGGGGTACACTGAAGCTTTCTTT. It yields the protein CASSTTGYTEAFF. The chain combines TRBV5-4 with TRBJ1-1; no firm D call. Trimming stripped 5 bases from V and 3 bases from J, with 11 bases between. Germline V gene sequence: CDR1 SGHNT, CDR2 YYREEE (reference sequence). The CDR3 is made up of 13 amino acids.

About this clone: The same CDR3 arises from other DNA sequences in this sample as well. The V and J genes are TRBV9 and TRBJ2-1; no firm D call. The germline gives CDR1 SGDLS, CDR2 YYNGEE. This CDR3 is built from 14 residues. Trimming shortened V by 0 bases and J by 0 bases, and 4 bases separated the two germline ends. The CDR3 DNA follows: TGTGCCAGCAGCGTAGCGGTCTCCTACAATGAGCAGTTCTTC. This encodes CASSVAVSYNEQFF.

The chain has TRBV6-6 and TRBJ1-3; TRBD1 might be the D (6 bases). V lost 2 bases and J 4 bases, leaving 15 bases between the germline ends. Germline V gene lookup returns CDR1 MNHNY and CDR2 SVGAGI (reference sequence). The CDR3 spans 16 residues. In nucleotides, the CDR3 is TGTGCCAGCAGTTACCGACCCCAGGGGCGAGGAAACACCATATATTTT. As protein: CASSYRPQGRGNTIYF.

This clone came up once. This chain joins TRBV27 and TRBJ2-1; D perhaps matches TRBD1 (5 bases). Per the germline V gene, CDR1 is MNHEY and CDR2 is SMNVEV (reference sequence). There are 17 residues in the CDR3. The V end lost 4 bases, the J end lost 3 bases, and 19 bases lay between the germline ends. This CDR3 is CASSSRQSHTRYNEQFF. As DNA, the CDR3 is TGTGCCAGCAGTTCCAGACAGTCGCATACCCGCTACAATGAGCAGTTCTTC.

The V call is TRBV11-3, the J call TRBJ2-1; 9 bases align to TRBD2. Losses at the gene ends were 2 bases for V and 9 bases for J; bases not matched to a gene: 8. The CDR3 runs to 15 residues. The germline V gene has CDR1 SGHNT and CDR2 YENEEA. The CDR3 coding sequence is TGTGCCAGCAGCTTAATAGCGGGAGTATACGGTGAGCAGTTCTTC. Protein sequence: CASSLIAGVYGEQFF.

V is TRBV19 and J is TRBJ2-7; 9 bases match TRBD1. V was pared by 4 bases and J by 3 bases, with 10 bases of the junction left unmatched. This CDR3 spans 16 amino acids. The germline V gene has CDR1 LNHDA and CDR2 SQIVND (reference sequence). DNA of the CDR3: TGTGCCAGTAGTAACTCAGTGGGGACAGGGATCTACGAGCAGTACTTC. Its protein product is CASSNSVGTGIYEQYF.

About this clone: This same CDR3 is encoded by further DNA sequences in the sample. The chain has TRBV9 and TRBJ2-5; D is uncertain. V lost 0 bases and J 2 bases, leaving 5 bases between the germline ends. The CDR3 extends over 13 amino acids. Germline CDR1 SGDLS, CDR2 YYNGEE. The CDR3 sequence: CASSVVGQETQYF. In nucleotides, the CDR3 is TGTGCCAGCAGCGTAGTAGGACAAGAGACCCAGTACTTC.

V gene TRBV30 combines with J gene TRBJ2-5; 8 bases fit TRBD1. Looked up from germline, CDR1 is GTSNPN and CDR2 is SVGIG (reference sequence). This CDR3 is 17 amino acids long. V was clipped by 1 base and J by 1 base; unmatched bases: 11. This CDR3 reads CAWSGKGLGQVQETQYF. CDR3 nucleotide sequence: TGTGCCTGGAGTGGGAAAGGTCTGGGACAGGTCCAAGAGACCCAGTACTTC.

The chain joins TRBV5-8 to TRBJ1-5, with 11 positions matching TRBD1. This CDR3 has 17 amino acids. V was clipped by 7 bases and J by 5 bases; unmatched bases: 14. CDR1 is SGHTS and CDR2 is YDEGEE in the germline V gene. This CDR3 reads CASGAGTGGRWYQPQHF. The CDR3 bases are TGTGCCAGCGGAGCAGGGACAGGGGGACGGTGGTATCAGCCCCAGCATTTT.

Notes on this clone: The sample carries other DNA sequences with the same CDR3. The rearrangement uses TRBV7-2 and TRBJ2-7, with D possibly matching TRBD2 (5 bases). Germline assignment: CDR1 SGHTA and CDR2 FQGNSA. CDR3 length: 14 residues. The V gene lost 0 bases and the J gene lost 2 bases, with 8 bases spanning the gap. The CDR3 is CASSLAGVTYEQYF. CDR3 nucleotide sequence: TGTGCCAGCAGCTTAGCCGGGGTAACCTACGAGCAGTACTTC.

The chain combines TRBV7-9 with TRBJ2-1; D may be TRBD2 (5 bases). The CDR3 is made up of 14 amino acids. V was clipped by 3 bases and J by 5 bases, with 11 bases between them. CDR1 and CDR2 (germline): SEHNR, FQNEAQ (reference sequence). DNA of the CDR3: TGTGCCAGCAGCTTCCAAGCGGAACACAATGAGCAGTTCTTC. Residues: CASSFQAEHNEQFF. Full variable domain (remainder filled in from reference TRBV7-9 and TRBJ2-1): DTGVSQNPRHKITKRGQNVTFRCDPISEHNRLYWYRQTLGQGPEFLTYFQNEAQLEKSRLLSDRFSAERPKGSFSTLEIQRTEQGDSAMYLCASSFQAEHNEQFFGPGTRLTVL.

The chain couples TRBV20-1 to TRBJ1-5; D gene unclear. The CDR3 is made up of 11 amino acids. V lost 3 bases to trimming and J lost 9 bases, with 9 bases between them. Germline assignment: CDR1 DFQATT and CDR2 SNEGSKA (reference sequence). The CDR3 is CSASGERPQHF. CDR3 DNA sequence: TGCAGTGCTAGCGGAGAGAGGCCCCAGCATTTT.